Detailed here is one TCR beta chain. What it recognizes is unknown. Germline and junction disagree at one end, which may indicate a read error. This record belongs to a study of tumor and adjacent non-tumor tissue in lung cancer. About the research overall: There were around 11 adenocarcinoma, 2 squamous cell carcinoma and 1 small cell lung cancer cases. Each sample yielded a few million productive TCRbeta reads on average.

The CDR3 is 13 residues long. CDR1 is SGHAT and CDR2 is FQNNGV in the germline V gene. RNA was extracted from bulk tissue without any cell sorting. This non-tumor lung sample came from over 3 cm beyond the tumor edge. TCRbeta libraries were built with three rounds of nested PCR, modified from ARM-PCR. TCRdb reprocessed the multiplex PCR reads with MiXCR, giving one entry per CDR3 protein. Of 40,000 to 45,000 distinct CDR3 sequences listed, 60% to 65% are singletons. General study findings and limits: TCR diversity was significantly greater in tumor than normal lung tissue. In normal lung, the top 100 clones were significantly more dominant than in tumor.

The source material was distant non-tumor lung tissue. This receptor was taken from a woman aged 40 to 49 with non-small cell lung cancer. The chain joins TRBV11-2 to TRBJ1-1; D unresolved. The CDR3: CASGLSPKTEAFF. The CDR3 coding sequence is TGTGCCAGCGGCTTATCCCCGAAGACTGAAGCTTTCTTT.